This T cell receptor beta chain was sequenced for a study of T cell responses to AZD1222 COVID-19 vaccine. Looked up from germline, CDR1 is DFQATT and CDR2 is SNEGSKA (reference sequence). The CDR3 extends over 10 amino acids. Comments on this clone: At one end, the junction sequence differs from germline, possibly due to a read error.

Generated by immunoSEQ multiplex PCR, the TCRdb table keeps only in-frame clones and is missing some. Of about 140,000 clones listed, under 95% were seen once; the top ten hold about 3%. The gene calls are TRBV20-1 and TRBJ1-2; D unclear. The sample in question was peripheral blood, obtained on day 0 of AZD1222 vaccination. This TCR derives from an adult in good health. The CDR3: CSAPTSRAYF. The DNA for the CDR3 is TGCAGTGCTCCGACGTCCCGGGCGTACTTC.